This entry lists 15 T cell receptor beta chains sequenced from one sample in a study of T cells in Graves' hyperthyroidism and ophthalmopathy. Using RNA transcripts as the source, TCR beta CDR3 regions were amplified. HTBI primers were the set used in a first-round RT-PCR of the TCR CDR3. TCRdb reanalysed the multiplex PCR reads using MiXCR and keeps one entry per CDR3 protein. Among approximately 610,000 distinct CDR3 sequences listed, approximately 15% were seen once. Sequencing was carried out using blood. The source is a woman in her thirties or forties with Graves' ophthalmopathy.

This clonotype came up many times. The chain uses TRBV27 and TRBJ1-1, with D possibly being TRBD1 (5 bases). The germline V and J ends were trimmed by 1 base and 5 bases, with 11 bases remaining between them. The CDR3 totals 14 residues. CDR1 is MNHEY and CDR2 is SMNVEV in the germline V gene (reference sequence). CDR3 DNA: TGTGCCAGCAGTTTATGGGGCAGGGATACTGAAGCTTTCTTT. It specifies CASSLWGRDTEAFF.

This clonotype was picked up many times. V gene TRBV4-2 combines with J gene TRBJ2-5; D is uncertain. The CDR3 spans 15 residues. Trimming left V 1 base short and J 5 bases short, with 14 bases between. Germline-derived CDR1 and CDR2 are LGHNA and YNFKEQ. Here the CDR3 DNA reads TGTGCCAGCAGCCAAGCCGATGGCACCCAGGAGACCCAGTACTTC. It is translated as CASSQADGTQETQYF.

This clonotype was seen at least ten times. J is TRBJ2-7 and V is TRBV28; D possibly corresponds to TRBD2 (6 bases). Germline CDR1 MDHEN, CDR2 SYDVKM. Trimming left V 6 bases short and J 1 base short, with 13 bases between. The CDR3 sequence is 14 residues long. The CDR3 sequence is CASRPHGTSYEQYF. CDR3 nucleotide sequence: TGTGCCAGCAGACCACACGGGACTTCCTACGAGCAGTACTTC. Full variable domain (missing parts from reference TRBV28 and TRBJ2-7): DVKVTQSSRYLVKRTGEKVFLECVQDMDHENMFWYRQDPGLGLRLIYFSYDVKMKEKGDIPEGYSVSREKKERFSLILESASTNQTSMYLCASRPHGTSYEQYFGPGTRLTVT.

This clonotype showed up many times. This chain links TRBV12-3 or TRBV12-4 with TRBJ2-7, with D possibly matching TRBD2 (6 bases). Deletions cut 7 bases from V and 7 bases from J, with 17 bases between. The CDR3 runs to 13 residues. The CDR3: CASTNISGVEQYF. For the CDR3, the DNA is TGTGCCAGCACCAATATATCGGGGGTTGAGCAGTACTTC.

This clonotype was counted at least ten times. The chain has TRBV6-2 or TRBV6-3 and TRBJ2-7; tentative D call: TRBD1 (5 bases). The CDR3 is made up of 18 amino acids. Between the trimmed V and J ends, which lost 0 bases and 0 bases, there was a span of 18 bases. Germline CDR1 reads MNHEY; CDR2 reads SVGEGT. The CDR3 is CASSYSPPRAPSSYEQYF. In DNA, the CDR3 is TGTGCCAGCAGTTACTCGCCCCCCAGGGCCCCGAGCTCCTACGAGCAGTACTTC.

In this sample, this clonotype turned up many times. The rearrangement links TRBV7-2 to TRBJ2-5; possibly TRBD2 for D (6 bases). V was shortened by 11 bases and J by 5 bases, with 15 bases between the two germline ends. In germline, CDR1 is SGHTA, CDR2 FQGNSA. The CDR3 sequence is 12 residues long. Here the CDR3 DNA reads TGTGCCTGCGGAGGGCCATTTGAGACCCAGTACTTC. Protein sequence: CACGGPFETQYF.

This clonotype was counted many times. The rearrangement uses TRBV7-2 and TRBJ2-7; 10 bases fit TRBD1. This CDR3 comprises 15 residues. V lost 5 bases to trimming and J lost 5 bases; unmatched junction nucleotides: 9. Germline values: CDR1 SGHTA, CDR2 FQGNSA. The CDR3 protein is CASSKSGTGEDEQYF. CDR3 bases: TGTGCCAGCAGCAAGTCTGGGACAGGGGAGGACGAGCAGTACTTC.

This clonotype was seen repeatedly, ten times or more. The chain recombines TRBV30 with TRBJ1-2, with TRBD1 as a possible D gene (6 bases). CDR1 is GTSNPN, CDR2 SVGIG, per germline (reference sequence). The CDR3 has 14 residues. Between the trimmed V and J ends, which lost 0 bases and 4 bases, there was a span of 12 bases. DNA of the CDR3: TGTGCCTGGAGTGTCGGGGGCTCGCTCTATGGCTACACCTTC. Encoded protein: CAWSVGGSLYGYTF.

This clonotype came up a few times. The rearrangement uses TRBV6-5 and TRBJ1-1; 8 positions match TRBD1. Unmatched junction bases numbered 9, after V lost 5 bases and J lost 4 bases. The CDR3 spans 15 residues. Germline V gene data show CDR1 as MNHEY and CDR2 as SVGAGI. The CDR3 loop reads CASSPLTGVGTEAFF. CDR3 nucleotide sequence: TGTGCCAGCAGTCCGCTGACAGGGGTGGGCACTGAAGCTTTCTTT.

There are many counts of this clonotype. V gene TRBV28 combines with J gene TRBJ1-1; 8 positions agree with TRBD1. The junction had 8 bases not matched to a gene; V was cut back by 5 bases and J by 3 bases. Per germline, CDR1 MDHEN and CDR2 SYDVKM. The CDR3 loop spans 15 amino acids. The CDR3 spells CASSPPDRDHTEAFF. The CDR3 coding sequence is TGTGCCAGCAGTCCTCCGGACAGGGATCACACTGAAGCTTTCTTT.

The V and J genes are TRBV19 and TRBJ2-5; D uncertain. Per the germline V gene, CDR1 is LNHDA and CDR2 is SQIVND (reference sequence). CDR3 length: 14 amino acids. Trimming removed 7 bases from V and 0 bases from J, with 12 bases in between. CDR3 in DNA: TGTGCCAGTAAGGATGCTTTGTACCAAGAGACCCAGTACTTC. Its translation: CASKDALYQETQYF.

This clonotype was counted ten times or more. The rearrangement links TRBV27 to TRBJ2-2; 13 bases match TRBD2. CDR1 MNHEY and CDR2 SMNVEV come from the germline V gene (reference sequence). CDR3 length equals 15 residues. The junction had 7 bases not matched to a gene; V was cut back by 8 bases and J by 7 bases. The chain's CDR3 is CASARLAGGGGELFF. The CDR3 region has the DNA TGTGCCAGCGCAAGACTAGCGGGAGGTGGCGGGGAGCTGTTTTTT.

This clonotype was observed many times. The genes are TRBV20-1 and TRBJ2-7; 14 bases match TRBD2. CDR1 is DFQATT, CDR2 SNEGSKA, per germline (reference sequence). J was trimmed by 2 bases and V by 5 bases; bases with no gene match: 2. CDR3 size: 14 residues. CDR3 nucleotide sequence: TGCAGTGCTGGGACTAGCGGGAGCCCCTACGAGCAGTACTTC. Amino acid sequence: CSAGTSGSPYEQYF.

This clonotype was detected many times. The rearrangement uses TRBV6-2 or TRBV6-3 and TRBJ2-7; TRBD1 matches at 7 bases. The CDR3 length is 14 residues. Germline CDR1 reads MNHEY; CDR2 reads SVGEGT. V shed 8 bases, J shed 1 base, and the junction held 8 bases outside the gene matches. CDR3 protein: CASGGTAHSYEQYF. The CDR3 DNA reads TGTGCCAGCGGTGGGACAGCCCATTCCTACGAGCAGTACTTC.

V gene TRBV27 combines with J gene TRBJ1-5; TRBD1 might be the D (5 bases). There are 14 residues in the CDR3. Trimming pared 6 bases from V and 5 bases from J, leaving 14 bases between. Germline-derived CDR1 and CDR2 are MNHEY and SMNVEV (reference sequence). Here the CDR3 reads CASSRGKGDQPQHF. The CDR3 region has the DNA TGTGCCAGCAGCCGGGGGAAAGGGGATCAGCCCCAGCATTTT.